The count of the clone carrying this TCR beta chain is one. What it binds is not known. A read error may account for a junction end that differs from germline. This record comes from a study of T cell responses to AZD1222 COVID-19 vaccine. Study in general: Recipients boosted at about 4 weeks or about 12 weeks are pooled.

Findings of the study overall: No repertoire was sampled before or during the peak T cell response, only after it.

TCRdb keeps only in-frame clones here, not all; method: immunoSEQ multiplex PCR. The table records some 120,000 clones, about 90% of them present only once. The TCR comes from an adult in good health. The specimen comprised peripheral blood, sampled on day 0 of AZD1222 vaccination.

In DNA, the CDR3 is TGCGCCAGCAGCCAAGGTGGCAGCTCTGGAAACGCCATATATTTT. Its translation: CASSQGGSSGNAIYF. V gene TRBV4-1 combines with J gene TRBJ1-3, with unresolved D. The germline V gene has CDR1 MGHRA and CDR2 YSYEKL. The CDR3 contains 15 residues.